This entry lists 9 T cell receptor beta chains sequenced from one sample in a study of cytomegalovirus exposure and HLA in healthy donors. The PCR employed 60 Vbeta primers together with 13 Jbeta primers. The assay was immunoSEQ multiplex PCR, and TCRdb's table has in-frame clones only and misses some. This sample carries approximately 69,000 clones, around 76% of them seen once, and the ten largest clones take about a fifth. Sample: PBMCs. The receptors shown here come from a woman in her 30s in good health and CMV-seropositive.

This clone was seen a single time. The V gene is TRBV9, the J gene TRBJ2-3; 7 nucleotides agree with TRBD2. Unmatched junction bases numbered 9, after V lost 0 bases and J lost 5 bases. Germline CDR1 and CDR2: SGDLS and YYNGEE. There are 16 residues in the CDR3. Here the CDR3 DNA reads TGTGCCAGCAGCGTAGCTCAGGCTAGCGGACAAGATACGCAGTATTTT. This encodes CASSVAQASGQDTQYF.

This clone was counted a few times. V is TRBV7-2 and J is TRBJ2-1; no clear D gene. The V end lost 3 bases, the J end lost 4 bases, and 13 bases lay between the germline ends. The germline V gene has CDR1 SGHTA and CDR2 FQGNSA. This CDR3 is built from 15 residues. The CDR3 protein is CASSFPSSTYNEQFF. The DNA for the CDR3 is TGTGCCAGCAGCTTCCCGAGTAGCACTTACAATGAGCAGTTCTTC. Complete variable domain (other parts from reference TRBV7-2 and TRBJ2-1): GAGVSQSPSNKVTEKGKDVELRCDPISGHTALYWYRQSLGQGLEFLIYFQGNSAPDKSGLPSDRFSAERTGGSVSTLTIQRTQQEDSAVYLCASSFPSSTYNEQFFGPGTRLTVL.

CDR3 nucleotide sequence: TGTGCCAGCAGTCGATTCAAGTGGAGGGGCAATCAGCCCCAGCATTTT. It is translated as CASSRFKWRGNQPQHF. The V and J genes are TRBV6-4 and TRBJ1-5, with D unresolved. Trimming pared 5 bases from V and 2 bases from J, leaving 16 bases between. CDR1 is MRHNA and CDR2 is SNTAGT in the germline V gene. The CDR3 sequence is 16 residues long.

The rearrangement links TRBV18 to TRBJ1-1; the match to TRBD1 covers 9 bases. V trimming: 3 bases; J trimming: 8 bases; junction bases outside the gene matches: 7. This CDR3 spans 14 amino acids. CDR1 is KGHSH and CDR2 is LQKENI in the germline V gene. The CDR3 loop is CASSPGTGKTEAFF. In nucleotides, the CDR3 is TGTGCCAGCTCACCGGGGACAGGGAAAACGGAAGCTTTCTTT. The full variable domain, in which reference TRBV18 and TRBJ1-1 provide the parts outside the CDR3, is NAGVMQNPRHLVRRRGQEARLRCSPMKGHSHVYWYRQLPEEGLKFMVYLQKENIIDESGMPKERFSAEFPKEGPSILRIQQVVRGDSAAYFCASSPGTGKTEAFFGQGTRLTVV.

This clone was detected a few times. The chain recombines TRBV29-1 with TRBJ1-1; 9 nucleotides line up with TRBD1. The germline gives CDR1 SQVTM, CDR2 ANQGSEA. After removal of 6 bases from V and 1 base from J, the junction contained 6 bases not matched to a gene. This CDR3 is 14 amino acids long. The CDR3 sequence: CSVWRTGENTEAFF. DNA of the CDR3: TGCAGCGTGTGGAGGACAGGGGAGAACACTGAAGCTTTCTTT.

The V and J genes are TRBV14 and TRBJ2-1; 7 bases agree with TRBD2. The CDR3 contains 16 residues. The V segment lost 2 bases and the J segment 12 bases; nucleotides outside the gene matches: 16. From germline, CDR1 is SGHDN and CDR2 FVKESK. The CDR3 sequence is CASSQSGLWSPQGQFF. The CDR3 region has the DNA TGTGCCAGCAGCCAATCGGGACTATGGTCCCCCCAGGGGCAGTTCTTC.

The chain carries TRBV9 and TRBJ2-7; 9 bases line up with TRBD2. Germline CDR1 reads SGDLS; CDR2 reads YYNGEE. The V and J ends lost 4 bases and 7 bases, in that order; junction bases with no gene match: 12. The CDR3 is 15 amino acids. The CDR3 DNA follows: TGTGCCAGCAGCAGGGGGGCTAGCGGGACTCAAGAGCAGTACTTC. Translated, it gives CASSRGASGTQEQYF.

The chain has TRBV30 and TRBJ1-2; 7 positions match TRBD1. J was trimmed by 6 bases and V by 2 bases; bases with no gene match: 6. This CDR3 is built from 13 residues. The V gene's germline CDR1 is GTSNPN and CDR2 SVGIG (reference sequence). CDR3 nucleotides: TGTGCCTGGAGTTGGCAGGGGGTCGATGGCTACACCTTC. Its translation is CAWSWQGVDGYTF.

The chain has TRBV6-5 and TRBJ1-5; the D is unclear. The germline CDR1 and CDR2 sequences are MNHEY and SVGAGI. Trimming removed 0 bases from V and 1 base from J, with 7 bases in between. This CDR3 contains 15 residues. CDR3 sequence: CASSYSRQSNQPQHF. In DNA form, the CDR3 reads TGTGCCAGCAGTTACTCGCGCCAAAGCAATCAGCCCCAGCATTTT.